The subject of this entry is one T cell receptor (beta chain). This clonotype was seen many times. Which antigen it targets is not known. No qualities accompany the bases; no much larger clone lies one base away. The data belong to a study of regulatory T cells in long-lasting Graves disease (dated by TCRdb to about 2021). For the study in its entirety: Patients with newly diagnosed Graves' disease had been on antithyroid drugs for under 3 months. The study was conducted in China and was registered as a clinical trial. Persistent Graves' disease patients were compared with newly diagnosed Graves' disease patients by peripheral blood TCR sequencing and RNA sequencing. A total of 33 samples were covered by TCR sequencing, comprising 13 persistent and around 20 newly diagnosed Graves' disease patients. Study-wide conclusions, independent of this receptor: Lower TCR Shannon entropy and fewer highly expanded clones were observed in persistent Graves' disease patients than in newly diagnosed patients, which suggested clonal expansion. Only the TCR beta chain was sequenced and analyzed. More public clonotypes were shared among persistent patients (about 2,800) than among newly diagnosed patients (under 1,000). The small sample size was acknowledged by the authors as a limitation that may reduce accuracy. Because the primary lesion, thyroid tissue, could not be accessed, the study looked at peripheral blood alone. Persistent disease showed preferential use of TRBV28, TRBJ1-2 and TRBJ2-5, whereas newly diagnosed disease favored TRBV20-1 and TRBJ2-1.

Receptors were amplified or captured by multiplex PCR. Instrument on record: Illumina HiSeq 4000. iRepertoire HTBI primers and Arm-PCR amplification of CDR3 regions were used to construct TCR beta libraries. Gel purification was performed on PCR products prior to sequencing. The source study handled its data this way. Gene usage analysis of CDR3 amino acid clonotypes used the 50 to 70 TRBV and 14 TRBJ segments found across samples. Filtered high-quality paired reads were merged into contigs using COPE and FqMerger. BLAST was used to align contigs to IMGT TRBV, TRBD and TRBJ reference genes, and CDR3 was defined according to IMGT. Any clonotype with a frequency above 0.1% was classified as a highly expanded clone. Repertoire diversity was measured by Shannon entropy, and V-J evenness by the Gini coefficient. A clonotype was considered public if more than one individual shared it. TCRdb reprocessing: public reads trimmed at Q25 with fastp, clones called with MiXCR, in-frame beta chains kept. Merged by CDR3 protein, the rows form single entries marked with the most common genes and DNA. V and J calls and clone size were set by TCRdb, not the authors. For this sample there are hundreds of thousands of distinct CDR3 sequences; approximately 13% appear just once. Roughly a tenth of the sample goes to the ten largest clones.

The sample's time point, from its label and the paper: newly diagnosed GD, antithyroid drugs for less than 3 months. For both TCR sequencing and RNA sequencing, RNA was extracted from PBMCs in TRIzol. The diagnosis of Graves' disease was made according to American Thyroid Association guidelines. Patients for the study were recruited at an endocrinology department in Xi'an, China. Each patient gave approximately 10 milliliters of peripheral blood, collected in an EDTA anticoagulant tube. Ficoll Paque Plus density gradient separation was used to isolate PBMCs, and no further T cell sorting was performed. An Agilent 2100 Bioanalyzer and agarose gel were used to check RNA quality, while a NanoDrop 2000 measured RNA concentration. From V the trimming removes 2 bases and from J it removes 2 bases, while the gene matches leave 9 bases of the junction unaccounted for. The CDR3 runs 16 amino acids, cysteine and phenylalanine included. The sequence is cut down to CDR3 DNA, 48 bases in frame from base 1. The germline V gene (reference sequence) specifies LNHNV as CDR1 and YYDKDF as CDR2.

These records were also assigned to another study, of T cells in Graves' hyperthyroidism and ophthalmopathy. As the second paper documents: Graves' hyperthyroidism was defined as stable when no progression to ophthalmopathy occurred over 18 months of follow-up. The hyperthyroidism patients were between 18 and 65 years old and newly diagnosed, with a disease duration of less than 2 months. The study excluded patients with uncontrolled infections, other autoimmune diseases, pregnancy or lactation. Diagnoses were based on clinical symptoms, serum thyroxine and TRAb, thyroid ultrasound and orbital computed tomography. A first-round RT-PCR of the TCR CDR3 used the HTBI primer set with the Qiagen OneStep RT-PCR kit. Most expanded thyroid clonotypes (frequency above 0.001) were also detected in blood, a finding suggesting that blood repertoires may reflect thyroid immune responses. A model built on a 13 V-J signature distinguished ophthalmopathy from stable hyperthyroidism, reaching approximately 89% sensitivity and around 81% specificity in cross-validation and 80%/75% in testing. In validation, progression to ophthalmopathy was predicted by the model with around 71% sensitivity and about 72% specificity, a median of around 6.5 months before onset. To identify TCR V-J signatures that set the groups apart, the researchers used a discovery cohort of about a hundred patients, made up of 40 to 45 with Graves' ophthalmopathy and about 60 with stable Graves' hyperthyroidism. Prospective prediction of ophthalmopathy was tested in an independent validation cohort of some 19 hyperthyroidism patients and 17 patients who later progressed to ophthalmopathy. The 75 to 100 discovery patients were randomly divided into training and test sets at a 7:3 ratio. Thyroid tissue and blood T-cell repertoires from six Graves' hyperthyroidism patients were also compared in the study. Following sampling, methimazole starting at 30 mg daily was given to hyperthyroidism patients, and high-dose intravenous methylprednisolone was given to ophthalmopathy patients. Libraries were constructed in a second round of multiplex PCR, after which size selection and purification were carried out. Libraries were sequenced paired-end with 100 bp reads on an Illumina HiSeq2000. SOAPnuke was used to process the raw data, with reads discarded if the reads contained adapters or uncalled bases, had a mean Phred below 15, or lacked an exact constant-primer or identifier match. High-quality paired reads were merged with COPE v1.2.5, and unique nucleotide sequences were defined as clonotypes. Clonotypes were aligned to IMGT TRBV, TRBD and TRBJ reference segments using MiTCR v1.1. The analysis included only V-J combinations with a frequency above 0.0001, which together covered 98% to 99.2% of the repertoires. The TCS score was defined as the ratio of F50 (clonal expansion) to E x V (chaos), calculated using BLOSUM62-based TCRdist between CDR3 peptides within each V-J. Welch's t-statistics and random forest reduced around 550 V-J features to around 14, which were used in a naive Bayes classifier (R e1071). No statistical method was used to fix the sample size in advance, and group allocation was not hidden from the investigators. The paper reports TCR Vbeta CDR3 sequencing of roughly 140 peripheral blood samples: approximately 41 ophthalmopathy, about 75 hyperthyroidism and around 17 progressor patients.

This clonotype originated in a man younger than 40 with Graves disease. Donor details come from another sample of the same person, matched by shared clones. The material was peripheral blood mononuclear cells (PBMCs), obtained at new diagnosis, from a patient treated with antithyroid drugs. The V gene is TRBV15 and the J gene is TRBJ2-7; the junction holds 7 bases that match TRBD2. The CDR3 reads as follows: CATSRWAWRGTYEQYF. The sequence in DNA is TGTGCCACCAGCAGATGGGCATGGCGGGGGACCTACGAGCAGTACTTC.